This T cell receptor beta chain was identified in a study of early T cells in non-severe SARS-CoV-2 infection. TCRdb independently ran MiXCR on the 5' RACE reads; one entry per CDR3 protein. The repertoire consists of tens of thousands of distinct CDR3 sequences, with 11% to 15% occurring once and the leading ten covering about a tenth. This clonotype was seen more than once but under ten times. CDR3 length: 20 residues. The sequence was obtained from an adult who was a healthcare worker with PCR-confirmed SARS-CoV-2 infection or an uninfected control (not recorded which). Material for sequencing was whole blood. The genes are TRBV21-1 and TRBJ1-4. TRBV21-1 is recorded as a pseudogene. This CDR3 is CASSKGEIVPPETTNEKLFF. CDR3 nucleotide sequence: TGTGCCAGCAGCAAAGGAGAGATAGTACCACCAGAAACAACTAATGAAAAACTGTTTTTT.